This TCR beta chain was captured in a study of cytomegalovirus exposure and HLA in healthy donors. Details on this clone: The antigen is undetermined.

Study results and caveats: A reported reduction in N-insertions relative to the approximately 690-donor mean was seen in an Asian-associated ancestry cluster in a later analysis. In vitro checks showed that a few CMV-associated chains really do target CMV antigens. In a later analysis, TCR beta V- and J-gene trimming was associated with a missense DCLRE1C variant.

PCR was performed using 60 Vbeta and 13 Jbeta primers. Assay used: immunoSEQ multiplex PCR; TCRdb lists only in-frame clones, some missing. The sample holds about 170,000 clones, around 78% seen once. The sequenced sample was PBMCs. The sequence was collected from a woman in her twenties or thirties in good health and CMV-seropositive.

The CDR3 nucleotides read TGTGCCAGCAGCTTAGATTCAGGCTCCTACAATGAGCAGTTCTTC. This sequence encodes CASSLDSGSYNEQFF. The chain links TRBV11-2 to TRBJ2-1; D remains ambiguous. The length of the CDR3 is 15 residues. The germline CDR1 and CDR2 sequences are SGHAT and FQNNGV. Deletions cut 0 bases from V and 0 bases from J, with 6 bases between.